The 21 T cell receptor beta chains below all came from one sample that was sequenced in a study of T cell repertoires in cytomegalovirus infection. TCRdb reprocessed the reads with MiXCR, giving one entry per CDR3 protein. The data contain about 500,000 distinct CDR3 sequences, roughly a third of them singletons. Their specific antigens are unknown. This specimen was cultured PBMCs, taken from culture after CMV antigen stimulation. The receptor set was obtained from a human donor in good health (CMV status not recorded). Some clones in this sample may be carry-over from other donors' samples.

The CDR3, as DNA: TGCAGTGCTAGACTAACAGGGACTAACTATGGCTACACCTTC. Translation: CSARLTGTNYGYTF. The rearrangement links TRBV20-1 to TRBJ1-2; D is perhaps TRBD1 (6 bases). Germline V gene sequence: CDR1 DFQATT, CDR2 SNEGSKA (reference sequence). This CDR3 is 14 amino acids long. V lost 2 bases to trimming and J lost 0 bases, with 10 bases between them.

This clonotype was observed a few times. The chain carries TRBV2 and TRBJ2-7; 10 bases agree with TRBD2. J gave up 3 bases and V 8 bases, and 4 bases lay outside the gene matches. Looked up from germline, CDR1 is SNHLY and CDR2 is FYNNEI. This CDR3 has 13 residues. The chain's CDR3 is CASGAGGLYEQYF. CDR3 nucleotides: TGTGCCAGCGGAGCGGGAGGGCTCTACGAGCAGTACTTC.

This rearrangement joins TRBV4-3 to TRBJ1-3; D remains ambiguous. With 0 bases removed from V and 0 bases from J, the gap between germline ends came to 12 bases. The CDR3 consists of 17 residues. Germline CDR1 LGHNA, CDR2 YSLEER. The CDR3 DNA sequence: TGCGCCAGCAGCCAAGATTCAAGCTACTCCTCTGGAAACACCATATATTTT. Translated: CASSQDSSYSSGNTIYF.

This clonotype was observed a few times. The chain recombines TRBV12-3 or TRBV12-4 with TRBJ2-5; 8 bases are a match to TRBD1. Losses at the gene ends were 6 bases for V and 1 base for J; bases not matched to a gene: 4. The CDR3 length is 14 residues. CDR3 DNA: TGTGCCAGCAGGCCCGGACAGGGCCAAGAGACCCAGTACTTC. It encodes CASRPGQGQETQYF.

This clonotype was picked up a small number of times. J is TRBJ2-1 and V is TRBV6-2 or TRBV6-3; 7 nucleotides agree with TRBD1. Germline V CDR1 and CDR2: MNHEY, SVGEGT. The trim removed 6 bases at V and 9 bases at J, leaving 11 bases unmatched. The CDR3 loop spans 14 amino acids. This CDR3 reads CASSSNNRGPEQFF. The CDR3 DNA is TGTGCCAGCAGCTCCAATAATAGGGGGCCTGAGCAGTTCTTC.

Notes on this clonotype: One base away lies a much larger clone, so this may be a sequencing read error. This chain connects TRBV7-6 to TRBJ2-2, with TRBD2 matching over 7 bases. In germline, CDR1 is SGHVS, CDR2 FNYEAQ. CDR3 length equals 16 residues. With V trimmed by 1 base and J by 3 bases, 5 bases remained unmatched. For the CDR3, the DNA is TGTGCCAGCAGCTTAGGTGGGCGGGAGCACACCGGGGAGCTGTTTTTT. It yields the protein CASSLGGREHTGELFF.

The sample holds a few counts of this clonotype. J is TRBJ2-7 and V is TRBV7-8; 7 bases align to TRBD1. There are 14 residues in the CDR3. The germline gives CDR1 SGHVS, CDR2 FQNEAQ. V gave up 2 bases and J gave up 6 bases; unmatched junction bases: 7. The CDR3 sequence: CASSLRTGEAEQYF. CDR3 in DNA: TGTGCCAGCAGCTTAAGGACAGGTGAGGCCGAGCAGTACTTC.

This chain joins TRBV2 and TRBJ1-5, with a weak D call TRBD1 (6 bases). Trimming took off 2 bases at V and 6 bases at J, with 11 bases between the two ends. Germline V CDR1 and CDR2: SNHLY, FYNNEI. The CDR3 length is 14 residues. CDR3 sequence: CASSENRESQPQHF. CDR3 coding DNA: TGTGCCAGCAGTGAAAACAGGGAGAGTCAGCCCCAGCATTTT.

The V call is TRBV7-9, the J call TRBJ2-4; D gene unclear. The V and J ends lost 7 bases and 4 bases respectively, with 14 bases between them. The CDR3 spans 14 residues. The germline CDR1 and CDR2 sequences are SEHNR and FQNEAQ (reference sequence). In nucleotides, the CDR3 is TGTGCCAGCAATGAGCTAGGAGCGAAAAACATTCAGTACTTC. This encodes CASNELGAKNIQYF.

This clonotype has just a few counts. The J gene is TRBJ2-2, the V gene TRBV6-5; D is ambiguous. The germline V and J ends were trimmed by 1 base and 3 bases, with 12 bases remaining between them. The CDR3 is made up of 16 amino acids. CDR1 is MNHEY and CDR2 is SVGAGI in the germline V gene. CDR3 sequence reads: CASSYFGLPYTGELFF. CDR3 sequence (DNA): TGTGCCAGCAGTTACTTTGGGCTACCGTACACCGGGGAGCTGTTTTTT.

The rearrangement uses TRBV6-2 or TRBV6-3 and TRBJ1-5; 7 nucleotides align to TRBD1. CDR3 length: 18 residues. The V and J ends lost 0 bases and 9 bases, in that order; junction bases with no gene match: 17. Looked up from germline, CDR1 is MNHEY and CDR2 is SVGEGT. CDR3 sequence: CASSYSPETTGRLTPQHF. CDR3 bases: TGTGCCAGCAGTTACTCCCCCGAGACGACAGGGCGCTTAACGCCCCAGCATTTT.

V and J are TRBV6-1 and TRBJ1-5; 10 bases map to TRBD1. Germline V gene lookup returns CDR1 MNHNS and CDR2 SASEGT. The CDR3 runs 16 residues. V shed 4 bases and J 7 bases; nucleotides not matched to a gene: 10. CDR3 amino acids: CASSVYSTGGTQPQHF. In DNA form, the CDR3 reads TGTGCCAGCAGTGTATACTCGACAGGGGGCACACAGCCCCAGCATTTT.

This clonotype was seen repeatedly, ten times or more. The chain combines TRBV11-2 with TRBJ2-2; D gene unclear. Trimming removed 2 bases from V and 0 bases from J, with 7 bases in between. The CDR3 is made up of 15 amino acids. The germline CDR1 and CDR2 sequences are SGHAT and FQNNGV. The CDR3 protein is CASSLFGTNTGELFF. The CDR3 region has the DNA TGTGCCAGCAGCTTATTCGGAACGAACACCGGGGAGCTGTTTTTT.

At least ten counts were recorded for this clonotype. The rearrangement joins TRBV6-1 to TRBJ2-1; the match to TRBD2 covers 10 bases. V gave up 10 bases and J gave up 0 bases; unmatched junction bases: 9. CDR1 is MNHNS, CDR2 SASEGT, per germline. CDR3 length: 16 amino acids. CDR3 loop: CATRVAGGPSYNEQFF. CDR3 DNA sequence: TGTGCCACAAGGGTAGCGGGAGGTCCCTCCTACAATGAGCAGTTCTTC.

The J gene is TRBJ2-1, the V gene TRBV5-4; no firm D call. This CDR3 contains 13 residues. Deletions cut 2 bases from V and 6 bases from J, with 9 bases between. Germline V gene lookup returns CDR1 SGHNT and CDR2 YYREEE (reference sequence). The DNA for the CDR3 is TGTGCCAGCAGCTTACCGCTTGGCAATGAGCAGTTCTTC. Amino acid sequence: CASSLPLGNEQFF.

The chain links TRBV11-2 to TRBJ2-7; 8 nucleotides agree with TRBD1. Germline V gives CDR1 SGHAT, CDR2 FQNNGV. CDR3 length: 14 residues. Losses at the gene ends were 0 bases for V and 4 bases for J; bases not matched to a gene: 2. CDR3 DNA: TGTGCCAGCAGCTTAGACAGGGGGCTTTACGAGCAGTACGTC. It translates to CASSLDRGLYEQYV.

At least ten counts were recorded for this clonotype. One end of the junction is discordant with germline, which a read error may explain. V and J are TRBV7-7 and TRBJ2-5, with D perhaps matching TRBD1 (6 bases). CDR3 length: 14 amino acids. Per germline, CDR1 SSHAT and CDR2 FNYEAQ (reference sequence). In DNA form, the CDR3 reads TGTGCTAGCAGCTTAGTGAGAGGGGGAGAGACCCAGTACTTC. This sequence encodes CASSLVRGGETQYF.

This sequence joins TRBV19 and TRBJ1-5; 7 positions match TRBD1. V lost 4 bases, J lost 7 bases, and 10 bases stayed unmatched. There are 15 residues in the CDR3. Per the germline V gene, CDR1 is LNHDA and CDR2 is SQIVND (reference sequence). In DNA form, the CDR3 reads TGTGCCAGTAGTACGGAACAGGGGAGGGGGCAGCCCCAGCATTTT. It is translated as CASSTEQGRGQPQHF.

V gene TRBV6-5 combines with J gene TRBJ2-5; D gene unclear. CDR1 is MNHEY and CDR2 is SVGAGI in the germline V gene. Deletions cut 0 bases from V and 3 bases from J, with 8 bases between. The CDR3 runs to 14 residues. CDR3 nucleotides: TGTGCCAGCAGTTACTCATCTGCCGAAGAGACCCAGTACTTC. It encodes CASSYSSAEETQYF.

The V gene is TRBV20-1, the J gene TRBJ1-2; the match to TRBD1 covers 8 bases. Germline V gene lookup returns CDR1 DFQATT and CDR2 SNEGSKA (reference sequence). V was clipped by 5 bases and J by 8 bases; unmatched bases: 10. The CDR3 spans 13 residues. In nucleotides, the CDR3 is TGCAGTGCTTTACGACAGGGGCAGAGGGGCTACACCTTC. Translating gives CSALRQGQRGYTF.

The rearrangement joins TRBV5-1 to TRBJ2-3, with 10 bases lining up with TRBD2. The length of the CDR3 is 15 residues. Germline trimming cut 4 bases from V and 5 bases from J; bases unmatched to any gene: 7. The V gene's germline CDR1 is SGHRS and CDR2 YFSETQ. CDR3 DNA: TGCGCCAGCAGCCTCCTAGCGGGAGACGGAGATACGCAGTATTTT. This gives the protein CASSLLAGDGDTQYF.